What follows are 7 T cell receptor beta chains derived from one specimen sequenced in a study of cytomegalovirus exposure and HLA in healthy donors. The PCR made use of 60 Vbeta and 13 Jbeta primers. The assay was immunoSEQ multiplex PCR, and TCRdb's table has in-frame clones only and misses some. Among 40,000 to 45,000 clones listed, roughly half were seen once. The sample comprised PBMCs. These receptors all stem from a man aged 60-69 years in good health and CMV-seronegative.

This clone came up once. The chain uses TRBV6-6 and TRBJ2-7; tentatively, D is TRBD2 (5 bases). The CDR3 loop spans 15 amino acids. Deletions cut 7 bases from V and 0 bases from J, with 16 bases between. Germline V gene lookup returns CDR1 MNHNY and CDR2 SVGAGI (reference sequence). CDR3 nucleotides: TGTGCCAGCACCCCAGAGGGCCTCCTCTCCTACGAGCAGTACTTC. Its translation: CASTPEGLLSYEQYF.

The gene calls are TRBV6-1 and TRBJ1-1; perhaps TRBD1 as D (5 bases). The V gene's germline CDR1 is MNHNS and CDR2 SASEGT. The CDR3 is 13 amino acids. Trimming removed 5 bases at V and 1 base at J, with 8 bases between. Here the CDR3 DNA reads TGTGCCAGCAGTTCAGGGTCGAACACTGAAGCTTTCTTT. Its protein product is CASSSGSNTEAFF.

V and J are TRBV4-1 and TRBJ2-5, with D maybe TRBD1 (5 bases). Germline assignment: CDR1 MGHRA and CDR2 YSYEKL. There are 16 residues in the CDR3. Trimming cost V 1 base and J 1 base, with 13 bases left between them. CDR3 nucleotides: TGCGCCAGCAGCCAAGGGTCTCGACAGCCCCAAGAGACCCAGTACTTC. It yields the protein CASSQGSRQPQETQYF.

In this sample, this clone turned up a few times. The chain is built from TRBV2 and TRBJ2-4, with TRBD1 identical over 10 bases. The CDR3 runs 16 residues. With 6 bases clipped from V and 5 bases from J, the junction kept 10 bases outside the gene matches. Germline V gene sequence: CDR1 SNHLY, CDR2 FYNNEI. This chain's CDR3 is CASRRQGAGSQNIQYF. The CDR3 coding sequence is TGTGCCAGCAGGAGACAGGGGGCCGGCAGCCAAAACATTCAGTACTTC. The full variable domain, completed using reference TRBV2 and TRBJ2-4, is EPEVTQTPSHQVTQMGQEVILRCVPISNHLYFYWYRQILGQKVEFLVSFYNNEISEKSEIFDDQFSVERPDGSNFTLKIRSTKLEDSAMYFCASRRQGAGSQNIQYFGAGTRLSVL.

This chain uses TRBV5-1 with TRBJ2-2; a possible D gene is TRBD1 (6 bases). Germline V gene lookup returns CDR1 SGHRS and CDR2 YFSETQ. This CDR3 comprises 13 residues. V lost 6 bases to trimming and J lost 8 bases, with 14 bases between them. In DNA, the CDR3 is TGCGCCAGCACCCTACAGGGTACTGGGGAGCTGTTTTTT. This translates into CASTLQGTGELFF.

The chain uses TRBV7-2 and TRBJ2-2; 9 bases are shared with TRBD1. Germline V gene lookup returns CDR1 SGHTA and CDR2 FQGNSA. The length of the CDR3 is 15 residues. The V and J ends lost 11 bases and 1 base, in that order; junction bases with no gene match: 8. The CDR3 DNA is TGTGCCCACCCTTGGGGACAGGGGAACACCGGGGAGCTGTTTTTT. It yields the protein CAHPWGQGNTGELFF.

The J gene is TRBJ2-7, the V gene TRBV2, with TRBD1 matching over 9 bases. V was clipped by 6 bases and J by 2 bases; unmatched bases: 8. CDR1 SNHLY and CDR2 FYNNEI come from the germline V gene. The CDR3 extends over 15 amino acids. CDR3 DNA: TGTGCCAGCAGGGGACCGGGACAGGGAACCTACGAGCAGTACTTC. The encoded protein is CASRGPGQGTYEQYF. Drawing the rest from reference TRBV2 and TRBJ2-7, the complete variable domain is EPEVTQTPSHQVTQMGQEVILRCVPISNHLYFYWYRQILGQKVEFLVSFYNNEISEKSEIFDDQFSVERPDGSNFTLKIRSTKLEDSAMYFCASRGPGQGTYEQYFGPGTRLTVT.